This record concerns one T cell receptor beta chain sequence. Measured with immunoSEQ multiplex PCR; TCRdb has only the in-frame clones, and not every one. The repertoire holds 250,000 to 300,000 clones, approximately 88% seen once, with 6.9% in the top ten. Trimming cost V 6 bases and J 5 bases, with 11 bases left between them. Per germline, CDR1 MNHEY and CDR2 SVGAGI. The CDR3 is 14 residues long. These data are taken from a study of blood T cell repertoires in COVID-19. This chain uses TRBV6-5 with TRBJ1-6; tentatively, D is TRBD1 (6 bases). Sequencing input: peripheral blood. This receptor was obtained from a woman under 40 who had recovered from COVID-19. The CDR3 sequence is CASRRTDNNSPLHF. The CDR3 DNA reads TGTGCCAGCAGGCGGACAGATAATAATTCACCCCTCCACTTT.